The next 30 T cell receptor beta chains were all read from a single sample in a study of beta chain features in type 1 diabetes. Reverse transcription of all isolated RNA meant that expressed TCRB transcripts were sequenced. The method was immunoSEQ multiplex PCR; TCRdb's version includes in-frame clones alone and lacks a portion of them. The repertoire holds 350,000 to 450,000 clones, with roughly 13% as singletons. Sequencing used naive CD4+ T cells from blood. All receptors come from a man aged 30 to 45 in good health.

This clone has just a few counts. At one end the junction does not follow the germline gene, possibly because of a read error. V and J are TRBV20-1 and TRBJ1-2, with 7 positions matching TRBD1. Germline V gives CDR1 DFQATT, CDR2 SNEGSKA (reference sequence). CDR3 length equals 11 residues. This chain's CDR3 is CSAGDRDGYTF. Written as DNA, the CDR3 is TGCAGTGCTGGAGACAGGGACGGCTACACCTTC.

Note on this clone: The same CDR3 is also encoded by other DNA sequences in this sample. J is TRBJ2-5 and V is TRBV29-1; D is possibly TRBD1 (5 bases). The germline CDR1 and CDR2 sequences are SQVTM and ANQGSEA. Trimming removed 6 bases from V and 5 bases from J, with 13 bases in between. There are 12 residues in the CDR3. The CDR3 bases are TGCAGCGTAGAGCAGGGTGGGGAGACCCAGTACTTC. As protein: CSVEQGGETQYF.

The chain links TRBV5-1 to TRBJ2-1, with 7 nucleotides matching TRBD2. The CDR3 extends over 16 amino acids. Per the germline V gene, CDR1 is SGHRS and CDR2 is YFSETQ. V shed 3 bases and J 7 bases; nucleotides not matched to a gene: 13. This CDR3 is CASSSPANGRLNEQFF. The CDR3 bases are TGCGCCAGCAGCTCGCCCGCTAACGGGAGGTTAAATGAGCAGTTCTTC.

This clone has only a few counts. V and J are TRBV29-1 and TRBJ1-5, with a possible D match to TRBD1 (6 bases). The CDR3 contains 13 residues. V dropped 2 bases and J dropped 4 bases, with 9 bases sitting between them. Germline CDR1 SQVTM, CDR2 ANQGSEA. CDR3 sequence (DNA): TGCAGCGTTGAAAAGGGACAAAATCAGCCCCAGCATTTT. Translation: CSVEKGQNQPQHF. Supplemented by reference TRBV29-1 and TRBJ1-5, the full variable domain reads SAVISQKPSRDICQRGTSLTIQCQVDSQVTMMFWYRQQPGQSLTLIATANQGSEATYESGFVIDKFPISRPNLTFSTLTVSNMSPEDSSIYLCSVEKGQNQPQHFGDGTRLSIL.

The chain uses TRBV15 and TRBJ2-6, with a tentative D call TRBD1 (5 bases). This CDR3 region has 16 residues. CDR1 and CDR2 (germline): LNHNV, YYDKDF (reference sequence). Trimming took 0 bases from V and 0 from J, leaving 6 bases between them. The CDR3 reads CATSREQASGANVLTF. The DNA of the CDR3 is TGTGCCACCAGCAGAGAACAGGCCTCTGGGGCCAACGTCCTGACTTTC.

The genes are TRBV7-2 and TRBJ2-1; unclear D gene. V lost 2 bases to trimming and J lost 5 bases, with 7 bases between them. Per the germline V gene, CDR1 is SGHTA and CDR2 is FQGNSA. CDR3 length equals 13 residues. The CDR3 nucleotides read TGTGCCAGCAGCTTAAGGTCACACAATGAGCAGTTCTTC. Its protein is CASSLRSHNEQFF. Full variable domain (remainder filled in from reference TRBV7-2 and TRBJ2-1): GAGVSQSPSNKVTEKGKDVELRCDPISGHTALYWYRQSLGQGLEFLIYFQGNSAPDKSGLPSDRFSAERTGGSVSTLTIQRTQQEDSAVYLCASSLRSHNEQFFGPGTRLTVL.

V gene TRBV27 combines with J gene TRBJ1-1; D is uncertain. V lost 3 bases to trimming and J lost 2 bases, with 10 bases between them. Germline assignment: CDR1 MNHEY and CDR2 SMNVEV (reference sequence). This CDR3 contains 14 residues. This CDR3 is CASSFRKANTEAFF. CDR3 in DNA: TGTGCCAGCAGTTTTCGGAAAGCTAACACTGAAGCTTTCTTT.

V usage is TRBV4-2 and J usage is TRBJ1-1; the match to TRBD1 covers 8 bases. The CDR3 is 14 residues long. Germline values: CDR1 LGHNA, CDR2 YNFKEQ. Trimming took 4 bases from V and 0 from J; bases not matched to a gene: 1. DNA of the CDR3: TGTGCCAGCAGCCCGGGACAGGTGAACACTGAAGCTTTCTTT. Translated, it gives CASSPGQVNTEAFF.

This clone was seen a few times. This sequence joins TRBV6-5 and TRBJ2-7; 9 nucleotides match TRBD1. Germline V gene lookup returns CDR1 MNHEY and CDR2 SVGAGI. The CDR3 length is 15 residues. V was pared by 9 bases and J by 1 base, with 10 bases of the junction left unmatched. CDR3 DNA: TGTGCCAGTACATTAACCGGGACAGGGTCCTACGAGCAGTACTTC. Protein sequence: CASTLTGTGSYEQYF.

This clone appeared a few times. This chain joins TRBV19 and TRBJ2-2, with D perhaps assigned TRBD1 or TRBD2 (6 bases each). The CDR3 loop spans 17 amino acids. The V end was cut by 4 bases, the J end by 1 base, with 16 bases between. CDR1 LNHDA and CDR2 SQIVND come from the germline V gene (reference sequence). CDR3 bases: TGTGCCAGTAGTAGAGAGCGAGGGGGACTGAACACCGGGGAGCTGTTTTTT. Translated: CASSRERGGLNTGELFF.

The rearrangement joins TRBV29-1 to TRBJ1-1; no firm D call. Germline V gene lookup returns CDR1 SQVTM and CDR2 ANQGSEA. Trimming took 3 bases from V and 1 from J, leaving 6 bases between them. The length of the CDR3 is 12 residues. CDR3 loop: CSVDGRNTEAFF. The CDR3 region has the DNA TGCAGCGTTGATGGGAGGAACACTGAAGCTTTCTTT.

The chain employs TRBV10-2 and TRBJ2-7; tentatively, D is TRBD2 (5 bases). The CDR3 runs 14 residues. The V gene's germline CDR1 is WSHSY and CDR2 SAAADI. V was pared by 11 bases and J by 0 bases, with 17 bases between. For the CDR3, the DNA is TGCGCCTCTACTCTACTAGGACCCTCCTACGAGCAGTACTTC. It yields the protein CASTLLGPSYEQYF.

There are a few counts of this clone. The V gene is TRBV10-3, the J gene TRBJ1-5, with TRBD1 matching over 7 bases. The CDR3 runs 15 residues. V shed 0 bases, J shed 5 bases, and the junction held 4 bases outside the gene matches. Per germline, CDR1 ENHRY and CDR2 SYGVKD. The DNA for the CDR3 is TGTGCCATCAGTGAGTCCACAGGGGAGTATCAGCCCCAGCATTTT. Translation gives CAISESTGEYQPQHF.

This chain links TRBV5-4 with TRBJ2-7; D possibly corresponds to TRBD1 (5 bases). V was clipped by 4 bases and J by 0 bases, with 14 bases between them. This CDR3 contains 15 residues. The germline gives CDR1 SGHNT, CDR2 YYREEE (reference sequence). The CDR3 loop reads CASSPREGASYEQYF. As DNA, the CDR3 is TGTGCCAGCAGCCCCAGGGAAGGAGCCTCCTACGAGCAGTACTTC.

The chain combines TRBV5-4 with TRBJ2-7; D may be TRBD1 or TRBD2 (5 bases each). V lost 5 bases and J 3 bases, leaving 12 bases between the germline ends. The CDR3 contains 13 residues. Germline V gives CDR1 SGHNT, CDR2 YYREEE (reference sequence). The DNA for the CDR3 is TGTGCCAGCAGAAGGGACCCCGGCTACGAGCAGTACGTC. Translation gives CASRRDPGYEQYV.

This chain uses TRBV5-4 with TRBJ2-5; 8 nucleotides match TRBD2. V dropped 6 bases and J dropped 3; count of bases not matched to a gene: 13. Germline V gives CDR1 SGHNT, CDR2 YYREEE (reference sequence). The CDR3 loop spans 16 amino acids. The CDR3 DNA is TGTGCCAGCACCCGAGGGGCGCGGGGGGCCGAAGAGACCCAGTACTTC. Its protein product is CASTRGARGAEETQYF.

The chain has TRBV7-2 and TRBJ1-2, with TRBD1 as a possible D gene (5 bases). The CDR3 is 14 amino acids. Trimming took off 1 base at V and 7 bases at J, with 13 bases between the two ends. The germline V gene has CDR1 SGHTA and CDR2 FQGNSA. The CDR3 DNA sequence: TGTGCCAGCAGCTTAGGTACAGGTTTAGGTGGCTACACCTTC. Its translation: CASSLGTGLGGYTF.

This clone has just a few counts. As DNA, the CDR3 is TGTGCCAGCAGTTTTGTGGTCGGACAGATCCAAGAGACCCAGTACTTC. Translating gives CASSFVVGQIQETQYF. This chain connects TRBV28 to TRBJ2-5, with D maybe TRBD1 (6 bases). Germline V CDR1 and CDR2: MDHEN, SYDVKM. The V end was cut by 3 bases, the J end by 1 base, with 15 bases between. CDR3 length: 16 residues.

The J gene is TRBJ2-2, the V gene TRBV19; D call uncertain. CDR1 LNHDA and CDR2 SQIVND come from the germline V gene (reference sequence). Trimming shortened V by 1 base and J by 3 bases, and 9 bases separated the two germline ends. The CDR3 runs to 15 residues. Written as DNA, the CDR3 is TGTGCCAGTAGTATAGCGCCCGGGCACACCGGGGAGCTGTTTTTT. Protein sequence: CASSIAPGHTGELFF.

This clone was observed a few times. This chain connects TRBV7-9 to TRBJ1-4; D uncertain. Germline V CDR1 and CDR2: SEHNR, FQNEAQ (reference sequence). The V end lost 2 bases, the J end lost 8 bases, and 9 bases lay between the germline ends. CDR3 length equals 13 residues. In DNA, the CDR3 is TGTGCCAGCAGCTTAAACCCAAAAGAAAAACTGTTTTTT. Its protein product is CASSLNPKEKLFF.

This clone was picked up a small number of times. V is TRBV6-6 and J is TRBJ1-5, with a weak D call TRBD1 (5 bases). This CDR3 is built from 13 residues. Germline V gives CDR1 MNHNY, CDR2 SVGAGI (reference sequence). The V and J ends lost 7 bases and 6 bases respectively, with 13 bases between them. The CDR3 sequence is CASTQERGQPQHF. The CDR3 nucleotides are TGTGCCAGCACCCAGGAGAGGGGTCAGCCCCAGCATTTT.

The chain recombines TRBV18 with TRBJ2-7; 7 nucleotides agree with TRBD1. V shed 6 bases and J 6 bases; nucleotides not matched to a gene: 17. This CDR3 has 16 amino acids. CDR1 and CDR2 (germline): KGHSH, LQKENI. In nucleotides, the CDR3 is TGTGCCAGCTCCCCCTACGAGAGTGAGACAGGGAGCGAGCAGTACTTC. Translated: CASSPYESETGSEQYF. Complete variable domain (other parts from reference TRBV18 and TRBJ2-7): NAGVMQNPRHLVRRRGQEARLRCSPMKGHSHVYWYRQLPEEGLKFMVYLQKENIIDESGMPKERFSAEFPKEGPSILRIQQVVRGDSAAYFCASSPYESETGSEQYFGPGTRLTVT.

This clone was counted a few times. The gene calls are TRBV5-1 and TRBJ2-1; no firm D call. The CDR3 loop spans 14 amino acids. The V gene's germline CDR1 is SGHRS and CDR2 YFSETQ. V was trimmed by 0 bases and J by 1 base, leaving 5 bases between them. As DNA, the CDR3 is TGCGCCAGCAGCTTGGCTAGATCCTACAATGAGCAGTTCTTC. Protein: CASSLARSYNEQFF.

The rearrangement uses TRBV30 and TRBJ2-2, with no clear D. Germline V CDR1 and CDR2: GTSNPN, SVGIG (reference sequence). Trimming left V 5 bases short and J 4 bases short, with 11 bases between. There are 13 residues in the CDR3. The CDR3 DNA follows: TGTGCCTGGTCTCCGTGGGCCACCGGGGAGCTGTTTTTT. Its translation: CAWSPWATGELFF.

This clone was seen a handful of times. The chain carries TRBV7-2 and TRBJ2-7; possibly TRBD1 for D (5 bases). The V gene's germline CDR1 is SGHTA and CDR2 FQGNSA. V lost 0 bases and J lost 1, with 10 bases in between. CDR3 length: 15 residues. CDR3 residues: CASSLAPQGSYEQYF. CDR3 sequence (DNA): TGTGCCAGCAGCTTAGCCCCTCAGGGTTCCTACGAGCAGTACTTC.

The chain couples TRBV25-1 to TRBJ2-3; D uncertain. This CDR3 is built from 14 residues. Germline V gives CDR1 MGHDK, CDR2 SYGVNS. Trimming pared 3 bases from V and 5 bases from J, leaving 12 bases between. CDR3 loop: CASSEARVKDTQYF. The CDR3 coding sequence is TGTGCCAGCAGTGAGGCGAGAGTGAAAGATACGCAGTATTTT.

The V gene is TRBV2, the J gene TRBJ2-5, with D maybe TRBD2 (5 bases). Germline V gives CDR1 SNHLY, CDR2 FYNNEI. The CDR3 has 16 amino acids. Between the trimmed V and J ends, which lost 8 bases and 5 bases, there was a span of 24 bases. In DNA, the CDR3 is TGTGCCAGCTCGGCGGGTCGGAGCCCGGTTGGGGAGACCCAGTACTTC. Translation gives CASSAGRSPVGETQYF.

The chain has TRBV9 and TRBJ2-3; D remains ambiguous. This CDR3 has 14 amino acids. With 1 base removed from V and 0 bases from J, the gap between germline ends came to 6 bases. Germline V CDR1 and CDR2: SGDLS, YYNGEE. The CDR3 DNA follows: TGTGCCAGCAGCGTATTCGATAGCACAGATACGCAGTATTTT. Amino acids: CASSVFDSTDTQYF.

This clone was found a few times. This rearrangement joins TRBV30 to TRBJ1-5, with D hard to call. Trimming took off 3 bases at V and 2 bases at J, with 17 bases between the two ends. Germline V gene sequence: CDR1 GTSNPN, CDR2 SVGIG (reference sequence). The CDR3 runs to 16 residues. The CDR3 reads CAWSPRRAAGNQPQHF. In DNA, the CDR3 is TGTGCCTGGAGCCCAAGAAGGGCCGCGGGCAATCAGCCCCAGCATTTT.

This clone appeared a few times. The chain couples TRBV5-1 to TRBJ2-1; maybe TRBD2 (6 bases). Germline assignment: CDR1 SGHRS and CDR2 YFSETQ. There are 16 residues in the CDR3. Trimming pared 4 bases from V and 1 base from J, leaving 15 bases between. CDR3 protein: CASSATSSSSYNEQFF. The CDR3, as DNA: TGCGCCAGCAGCGCCACTAGCTCCAGTTCCTACAATGAGCAGTTCTTC.